What follows are 7 T cell receptor beta chains derived from one specimen sequenced in a study of blood T cell repertoires in COVID-19. Sequenced by immunoSEQ multiplex PCR; TCRdb stores in-frame clones only, minus some. The sample holds 70,000 to 95,000 clones, around 85% seen once. Sequenced sample: peripheral blood. Receptors were obtained from a woman aged 70-85 years with active or convalescent COVID-19.

The chain recombines TRBV15 with TRBJ1-5; D is perhaps TRBD1 (5 bases). Germline V gene data show CDR1 as LNHNV and CDR2 as YYDKDF (reference sequence). The V and J ends lost 0 bases and 7 bases respectively, with 19 bases between them. This CDR3 is built from 17 residues. CDR3 region: CATSRDPGTGGRQPQHF. The CDR3 DNA reads TGTGCCACCAGCAGAGATCCCGGGACGGGGGGACGACAGCCCCAGCATTTT.

The gene calls are TRBV5-1 and TRBJ1-2, with TRBD1 matching 7 bases. Looked up from germline, CDR1 is SGHRS and CDR2 is YFSETQ. With 1 base clipped from V and 7 bases from J, the junction kept 4 bases outside the gene matches. The CDR3 totals 13 residues. CDR3 amino acids: CASSLQGGGGYTF. DNA of the CDR3: TGCGCCAGCAGCTTGCAAGGGGGCGGTGGCTACACCTTC.

The rearrangement joins TRBV25-1 to TRBJ2-7; tentatively, D is TRBD1 (6 bases). Germline assignment: CDR1 MGHDK and CDR2 SYGVNS. This CDR3 is built from 17 residues. V was shortened by 1 base and J by 0 bases, with 16 bases between the two germline ends. The CDR3 here is CASSESTPGTSSYEQYF. Here the CDR3 DNA reads TGTGCCAGCAGTGAATCCACACCCGGGACAAGCTCCTACGAGCAGTACTTC.

The chain has TRBV7-2 and TRBJ1-6; D uncertain. Germline V gene lookup returns CDR1 SGHTA and CDR2 FQGNSA. The CDR3 loop spans 17 amino acids. The V end was cut by 3 bases, the J end by 8 bases, with 20 bases between. The CDR3 reads CASSLSSYEAGYSPLHF. In DNA, the CDR3 is TGTGCCAGCAGCTTGAGTAGTTATGAGGCTGGGTATTCACCCCTCCACTTT.

This chain connects TRBV13 to TRBJ2-2; 9 bases fit TRBD1. Trimming at V came to 6 bases and at J to 6 bases, leaving 8 bases not matched to a gene. This CDR3 spans 15 amino acids. Germline assignment: CDR1 PRHDT and CDR2 FYEKMQ (reference sequence). CDR3 protein: CASRAGTGRAGELFF. DNA of the CDR3: TGTGCCAGCAGGGCCGGGACAGGGCGGGCCGGGGAGCTGTTTTTT.

Points on this clone: Other DNA sequences in this specimen translate into the identical CDR3. The V call is TRBV5-5, the J call TRBJ2-7; D perhaps matches TRBD1 (5 bases). The CDR3 length is 14 residues. The germline V gene encodes CDR1 SGHKS and CDR2 YYEKEE (reference sequence). V was trimmed by 1 base and J by 3 bases, leaving 11 bases between them. The CDR3 bases are TGTGCCAGCAGCTTGCGTGGGGCCGACTACGAGCAGTACTTC. It codes for CASSLRGADYEQYF.

The CDR3 coding sequence is TGTGCCAGCAGCTGGGACAGCAATTCCTACGAGCAGTACTTC. Translating it yields CASSWDSNSYEQYF. This chain links TRBV7-2 with TRBJ2-7, with 7 bases matching TRBD1. CDR1 and CDR2 from the germline V gene are SGHTA and FQGNSA. V dropped 4 bases and J dropped 1; count of bases not matched to a gene: 4. The CDR3 covers 14 residues.